A selection of T cell receptor beta chains follows, all from one sample in a study of blood T cell repertoires in COVID-19. Measured with immunoSEQ multiplex PCR; TCRdb has only the in-frame clones, and not every one. The sample lists over 120,000 clones; roughly 91% were seen once. Material: peripheral blood. The origin of the receptors is a man aged 55 to 70 with active or convalescent COVID-19. Both conserved end residues are part of each CDR3. The D gene is left open where the match is weak. Rows may omit the clone size; those that give it use once, few, many or a size class.

d_gene: TRBD1; v_gene: TRBV5-1; abundance: -; j_gene: TRBJ1-5; CDR3nt: TGCGCCAGCAGCTTGGAGACAGGGGGAGGTCAGCCCCAGCATTTT; CDR3aa: CASSLETGGGQPQHF
d_gene: -; v_gene: TRBV4-2; abundance: -; j_gene: TRBJ2-7; CDR3nt: TGTGCCAGCAGCCAAGGGGCCAGAGCGGGCGAATCCTACGAGCAGTACTTC; CDR3aa: CASSQGARAGESYEQYF
d_gene: -; v_gene: TRBV4-3; abundance: -; j_gene: TRBJ1-2; CDR3nt: TGCGCCAGCAGCCAAGATCGAATAGGGGCCGGATATGGCTACACCTTC; CDR3aa: CASSQDRIGAGYGYTF
d_gene: TRBD1; v_gene: TRBV6-2/TRBV6-3; abundance: -; j_gene: TRBJ1-6; CDR3nt: TGTGCCAGCAGTCCGGGACAGGCGGGCTCGTCACCCCTCCACTTT; CDR3aa: CASSPGQAGSSPLHF
d_gene: -; v_gene: TRBV2; abundance: -; j_gene: TRBJ2-5; CDR3nt: TGTGCCAGCACCCGGGAGATGGAGACCCAGTACTTC; CDR3aa: CASTREMETQYF
d_gene: TRBD1; v_gene: TRBV4-3; abundance: -; j_gene: TRBJ2-2; CDR3nt: TGCGCCAGCAGCCAAGAAAGGGGGCGCGTCGGGGAGCTGTTTTTT; CDR3aa: CASSQERGRVGELFF
d_gene: -; v_gene: TRBV29-1; abundance: -; j_gene: TRBJ1-2; CDR3nt: TGCAGCGTTGAAGATTGGCCGGGAGGTGGCTACACCTTC; CDR3aa: CSVEDWPGGGYTF
d_gene: -; v_gene: TRBV3-1/TRBV3-2; abundance: -; j_gene: TRBJ1-5; CDR3nt: TGTGCCAGCAGCCAAGGATGGGGCAGGGGAAAGAATAGCAATCAGCCCCAGCATTTT; CDR3aa: CASSQGWGRGKNSNQPQHF
d_gene: -; v_gene: TRBV11-2; abundance: -; j_gene: TRBJ2-5; CDR3nt: TGTGCCAGCAGCCAGGACCCCGGCGGGGAGACCCAGTACTTC; CDR3aa: CASSQDPGGETQYF
d_gene: -; v_gene: TRBV28; abundance: -; j_gene: TRBJ1-3; CDR3nt: TGTGCCAGCAGTTTAGGGGGCAGAGGAAACACCATATATTTT; CDR3aa: CASSLGGRGNTIYF
d_gene: -; v_gene: TRBV12-3/TRBV12-4; abundance: -; j_gene: TRBJ1-5; CDR3nt: TGTGCCAGTTCACAGGGTTACAATCAGCCCCAGCATTTT; CDR3aa: CASSQGYNQPQHF
d_gene: TRBD1; v_gene: TRBV24-1; abundance: -; j_gene: TRBJ2-2; CDR3nt: TGTGCCACCAGGGACAGGGGAACCGGGGAGCTGTTTTTT; CDR3aa: CATRDRGTGELFF
d_gene: -; v_gene: TRBV7-8; abundance: -; j_gene: TRBJ1-6; CDR3nt: TGTGCCAGCAGCTTAGTCCCGTGGCAGGGCACTTCACCCCTCCACTTT; CDR3aa: CASSLVPWQGTSPLHF
d_gene: -; v_gene: TRBV24-1; abundance: -; j_gene: TRBJ2-4; CDR3nt: TGTGCCAAGACAAGAGGGGCCAAAAACATTCAGTACTTC; CDR3aa: CAKTRGAKNIQYF
d_gene: -; v_gene: TRBV28; abundance: -; j_gene: TRBJ1-6; CDR3nt: TGTGCCAGCAGTATACAGGGATATTGGTCACCCCTCCACTTT; CDR3aa: CASSIQGYWSPLHF
d_gene: -; v_gene: TRBV11-2; abundance: -; j_gene: TRBJ2-7; CDR3nt: TGTGCCAGCAGCTTTCGGCAGGGGCTCTCCTACGAGCAGTACTTC; CDR3aa: CASSFRQGLSYEQYF
d_gene: TRBD1; v_gene: TRBV7-8; abundance: -; j_gene: TRBJ1-2; CDR3nt: TGTGCCAGCAGCCACAGGGGGCTCGATGGCTACACCTTC; CDR3aa: CASSHRGLDGYTF
d_gene: -; v_gene: TRBV21-1; abundance: -; j_gene: TRBJ1-2; CDR3nt: TGTGCCAGCAGCAAAGGGGCAGGGGGCTGGTCTCACTATGGCTACACCTTC; CDR3aa: CASSKGAGGWSHYGYTF
d_gene: TRBD1; v_gene: TRBV6-1; abundance: -; j_gene: TRBJ1-1; CDR3nt: TGTGCCAGCAGTGAAAAGACAGGGAGTTCAGCTTTCTTT; CDR3aa: CASSEKTGSSAFF
d_gene: TRBD1; v_gene: TRBV11-2; abundance: -; j_gene: TRBJ2-3; CDR3nt: TGTGCCAGCAGCCTCCGACAGGGGGTCACAGATACGCAGTATTTT; CDR3aa: CASSLRQGVTDTQYF
d_gene: -; v_gene: TRBV18; abundance: once; j_gene: TRBJ1-4; CDR3nt: TGTGCCAGCTCACCCACTCTTGGGGCGGGATCTAATGAAAAACTGTTTTTT; CDR3aa: CASSPTLGAGSNEKLFF
d_gene: TRBD2; v_gene: TRBV7-2; abundance: -; j_gene: TRBJ2-5; CDR3nt: TGTGCCAGCAGCTTAGACATTGCGGTGGGGGGGGAGACCCAGTACTTC; CDR3aa: CASSLDIAVGGETQYF
d_gene: TRBD2; v_gene: TRBV7-2; abundance: -; j_gene: TRBJ2-2; CDR3nt: TGTGCCAGCAGCTTAGTAGCTAGCGGGGGGGCTAACACCGGGGAGCTGTTTTTT; CDR3aa: CASSLVASGGANTGELFF
d_gene: -; v_gene: TRBV30; abundance: -; j_gene: TRBJ1-6; CDR3nt: TGTGCCTGGAGGTGGGGACAATGGAATTCACCCCTCCACTTT; CDR3aa: CAWRWGQWNSPLHF
d_gene: -; v_gene: TRBV21-1; abundance: -; j_gene: TRBJ1-4; CDR3nt: TGTGCCAGCAGCCCCCGGGGTGATGAAAAACTGTTTTTT; CDR3aa: CASSPRGDEKLFF
d_gene: TRBD1; v_gene: TRBV5-6; abundance: -; j_gene: TRBJ2-5; CDR3nt: TGTGCCAGCAGCGGGACAGGGGATGGAGAGACCCAGTACTTC; CDR3aa: CASSGTGDGETQYF
d_gene: TRBD2; v_gene: TRBV15; abundance: -; j_gene: TRBJ2-2; CDR3nt: TGTGCCACCACCCGGTCACAAGGCGGGCGGGAGTGGGACACCGGGGAGCTGTTTTTT; CDR3aa: CATTRSQGGREWDTGELFF
d_gene: TRBD1; v_gene: TRBV27; abundance: -; j_gene: TRBJ1-1; CDR3nt: TGTGCCAGCAGATCGGACAGGGAAGCTTTCTTT; CDR3aa: CASRSDREAFF
d_gene: -; v_gene: TRBV29-1; abundance: -; j_gene: TRBJ1-1; CDR3nt: TGCAGCGTAAGCGGCACTGAAGCTTTCTTT; CDR3aa: CSVSGTEAFF
d_gene: -; v_gene: TRBV4-3; abundance: -; j_gene: TRBJ1-3; CDR3nt: TGCGCCAGCAGCCAAATGGGAGGGGGCTCTGGAAACACCATATATTTT; CDR3aa: CASSQMGGGSGNTIYF
d_gene: -; v_gene: TRBV19; abundance: -; j_gene: TRBJ2-2; CDR3nt: TGTGCCAGTAGGCAGGCCCACACCGGGGAGCTGTTTTTT; CDR3aa: CASRQAHTGELFF
d_gene: -; v_gene: TRBV24-1; abundance: -; j_gene: TRBJ2-5; CDR3nt: TGTGCCACCATGGCAGGGGCCCAAGAGACCCAGTACTTC; CDR3aa: CATMAGAQETQYF
d_gene: -; v_gene: TRBV30; abundance: -; j_gene: TRBJ2-3; CDR3nt: TGTGCCTGGAGAAAAGACGCCCACGGAGGTGATACGCAGTATTTT; CDR3aa: CAWRKDAHGGDTQYF
d_gene: TRBD1; v_gene: TRBV19; abundance: -; j_gene: TRBJ1-2; CDR3nt: TGTGCCAGTAGTCTGCGGACAGGGGGCATCAGGGGCTACACCTTC; CDR3aa: CASSLRTGGIRGYTF
d_gene: TRBD1; v_gene: TRBV9; abundance: -; j_gene: TRBJ1-4; CDR3nt: TGTGCCAGCAGCGAGAGACAGGGGGCGCGACTGTTTTTT; CDR3aa: CASSERQGARLFF
d_gene: TRBD1; v_gene: TRBV30; abundance: once; j_gene: TRBJ1-1; CDR3nt: TGTGCCTGGTCGCCGGGACAGGGGCGGACTGAAGCTTTCTTT; CDR3aa: CAWSPGQGRTEAFF
d_gene: -; v_gene: TRBV6-5; abundance: -; j_gene: TRBJ1-5; CDR3nt: TGTGCCAGCCTCATCCGGGGATACAATCAGCCCCAGCATTTT; CDR3aa: CASLIRGYNQPQHF